Shown below are 32 T cell receptor beta chains from a single sample sequenced in a study of blood T cell repertoires in COVID-19 (dated by TCRdb to the early 2020s). Library creation used the immunoSEQ multiplex PCR assay. TCRdb retrieved this table from immuneACCESS and kept in-frame rearrangements only. Not all clones are present; in checked studies, unresolved V genes account for under half, and no reason is known for the remainder. In all, the sample holds around 200,000 clones, and over 80% of those were seen once. Approximately 5.3% of the sample lies in the top ten. Sequencing input: peripheral blood. These receptors all stem from a human donor in a cohort sampled during active COVID-19.

CDR3 in DNA: TGTGCCAGCAGTTACCTGCGGCGGGCTTTCTTT. Its protein is CASSYLRRAFF. This chain uses TRBV6-5 with TRBJ1-1, with D hard to call. Germline CDR1 reads MNHEY; CDR2 reads SVGAGI. V shed 2 bases and J shed 11 bases, with 9 bases lying between them. The CDR3 runs to 11 residues.

This chain joins TRBV4-3 and TRBJ2-7; 7 nucleotides match TRBD1. Per germline, CDR1 LGHNA and CDR2 YSLEER. This CDR3 spans 15 amino acids. The V and J ends lost 0 bases and 3 bases, in that order; junction bases with no gene match: 5. CDR3 nucleotides: TGCGCCAGCAGCCAAGACAGGGGGTCGGTCTACGAGCAGTACTTC. This encodes CASSQDRGSVYEQYF.

The chain is built from TRBV19 and TRBJ1-5, with D unresolved. From germline, CDR1 is LNHDA and CDR2 SQIVND (reference sequence). V was cut by 0 bases and J by 4 bases, with 10 bases left in between. There are 15 residues in the CDR3. The CDR3 loop reads CASSIESGRNQPQHF. CDR3 bases: TGTGCCAGTAGTATAGAGTCAGGAAGGAATCAGCCCCAGCATTTT.

Only a few counts were recorded for this clone. This chain joins TRBV7-9 and TRBJ1-1, with TRBD1 matching over 7 bases. The ends lost 6 bases at V and 4 bases at J; junction bases unmatched: 5. CDR3 length: 13 residues. Germline-derived CDR1 and CDR2 are SEHNR and FQNEAQ (reference sequence). In DNA, the CDR3 is TGTGCCAGCAGTCTACAGGGGCCCACTGAAGCTTTCTTT. Its protein is CASSLQGPTEAFF. Drawing the rest from reference TRBV7-9 and TRBJ1-1, the complete variable domain is DTGVSQNPRHKITKRGQNVTFRCDPISEHNRLYWYRQTLGQGPEFLTYFQNEAQLEKSRLLSDRFSAERPKGSFSTLEIQRTEQGDSAMYLCASSLQGPTEAFFGQGTRLTVV.

This chain uses TRBV2 with TRBJ2-3; 12 nucleotides align to TRBD2. Germline assignment: CDR1 SNHLY and CDR2 FYNNEI. The ends lost 6 bases at V and 5 bases at J; junction bases unmatched: 3. The CDR3 length is 14 residues. The CDR3 region is CASRTSGRGDTQYF. DNA of the CDR3: TGTGCCAGCAGGACTAGCGGGAGAGGAGATACGCAGTATTTT.

This chain uses TRBV7-9 with TRBJ2-3; 9 bases align to TRBD1. V shed 5 bases and J 0 bases; nucleotides not matched to a gene: 3. Germline CDR1 is SEHNR and CDR2 is FQNEAQ (reference sequence). This CDR3 has 15 amino acids. The CDR3 is CASSPQGASTDTQYF. The CDR3 region has the DNA TGTGCCAGCAGCCCACAGGGGGCGAGCACAGATACGCAGTATTTT.

The genes are TRBV30 and TRBJ1-1; D remains ambiguous. Germline CDR1 is GTSNPN and CDR2 is SVGIG (reference sequence). The CDR3 runs to 13 residues. Trimming pared 1 base from V and 6 bases from J, leaving 12 bases between. The CDR3 DNA follows: TGTGCCTGGAGTGGGGTAGCGAGCGCTGAAGCTTTCTTT. It yields the protein CAWSGVASAEAFF.

This clone was observed once. The chain joins TRBV18 to TRBJ1-3; TRBD1 might be the D (5 bases). The CDR3 runs 14 residues. Trimming took 6 bases from V and 0 from J, leaving 9 bases between them. CDR1 KGHSH and CDR2 LQKENI come from the germline V gene. The CDR3 DNA sequence: TGTGCCAGCTCCCGACAGTACTCTGGAAACACCATATATTTT. Its protein product is CASSRQYSGNTIYF.

The table lists this clone with many counts. This rearrangement joins TRBV27 to TRBJ2-1, with D uncertain. Germline lookup yields CDR1 MNHEY and CDR2 SMNVEV (reference sequence). CDR3 length: 14 residues. Trimming shortened V by 2 bases and J by 3 bases, and 8 bases separated the two germline ends. The DNA of the CDR3 is TGTGCCAGCAGTTTAGACGGGTACTACAATGAGCAGTTCTTC. Protein: CASSLDGYYNEQFF.

The gene calls are TRBV7-2 and TRBJ2-2; no clear D. CDR3 size: 17 residues. V lost 2 bases and J lost 0, with 13 bases in between. The germline V gene encodes CDR1 SGHTA and CDR2 FQGNSA. The CDR3 sequence: CASSLFSRVTNTGELFF. DNA for the CDR3: TGTGCCAGCAGCTTATTTTCCCGGGTAACGAACACCGGGGAGCTGTTTTTT.

The chain employs TRBV19 and TRBJ1-1, with D maybe TRBD1 (6 bases). There are 14 residues in the CDR3. Germline V gives CDR1 LNHDA, CDR2 SQIVND (reference sequence). V shed 5 bases and J shed 1 base, with 11 bases lying between them. The CDR3 DNA follows: TGTGCCAGTAGTCCAAAGACAGGGAACACTGAAGCTTTCTTT. It yields the protein CASSPKTGNTEAFF.

This chain joins TRBV28 and TRBJ2-7; D is perhaps TRBD2 (5 bases). This CDR3 spans 13 amino acids. Deletions cut 3 bases from V and 3 bases from J, with 9 bases between. Germline CDR1 reads MDHEN; CDR2 reads SYDVKM. The CDR3 spells CASSFLTSYEQYF. CDR3 nucleotides: TGTGCCAGCAGTTTCCTCACTAGCTACGAGCAGTACTTC.

In its sample, this clone was seen a few times. The chain uses TRBV28 and TRBJ1-6, with D unresolved. The CDR3 is made up of 16 amino acids. CDR1 and CDR2 (germline): MDHEN, SYDVKM. V was pared by 6 bases and J by 1 base, with 13 bases between. The CDR3 spells CASRSGGGSYNSPLHF. In nucleotides, the CDR3 is TGTGCCAGCAGATCCGGTGGAGGATCCTATAATTCACCCCTCCACTTT.

The chain is built from TRBV12-3 or TRBV12-4 and TRBJ2-7; no firm D call. V lost 5 bases, J lost 3 bases, and 8 bases lay in between. The CDR3 has 12 residues. The CDR3 DNA sequence: TGTGCCAGCAGTGCGGTCGGCTACGAGCAGTACTTC. Protein: CASSAVGYEQYF.

The V call is TRBV5-1, the J call TRBJ2-7, with 10 bases that match TRBD1. The CDR3 length is 13 residues. V shed 4 bases, J shed 6 bases, and the junction held 4 bases outside the gene matches. CDR1 and CDR2 (germline): SGHRS, YFSETQ. CDR3 in amino acids: CASSLTGGREQYF. The CDR3 coding sequence is TGCGCCAGCAGCCTGACAGGGGGCCGCGAGCAGTACTTC. Looking up the rest from reference TRBV5-1 and TRBJ2-7 gives the full variable domain: KAGVTQTPRYLIKTRGQQVTLSCSPISGHRSVSWYQQTPGQGLQFLFEYFSETQRNKGNFPGRFSGRQFSNSRSEMNVSTLELGDSALYLCASSLTGGREQYFGPGTRLTVT.

This chain links TRBV4-2 with TRBJ2-5; 8 bases align to TRBD2. V lost 4 bases to trimming and J lost 0 bases; unmatched junction nucleotides: 10. Germline V CDR1 and CDR2: LGHNA, YNFKEQ. The CDR3 covers 17 residues. The CDR3 sequence: CASSPNLAGLYQETQYF. CDR3 bases: TGTGCCAGCAGCCCTAACCTAGCGGGTCTTTACCAAGAGACCCAGTACTTC.

This sequence joins TRBV28 and TRBJ2-5; D perhaps matches TRBD2 (7 bases). Trimming took 8 bases from V and 4 from J, leaving 23 bases between them. This CDR3 region has 16 residues. Germline V gene data show CDR1 as MDHEN and CDR2 as SYDVKM. This CDR3 is CASGILGGGYGETQYF. In DNA form, the CDR3 reads TGTGCCAGCGGCATTTTGGGCGGGGGCTATGGAGAGACCCAGTACTTC.

In its sample, this clone was seen once. The CDR3 reads CASSYSDSDTQYF. The CDR3 coding sequence is TGTGCCAGCAGTTACTCCGACTCCGATACGCAGTATTTT. This chain links TRBV6-2 or TRBV6-3 with TRBJ2-3; no reliable D call. V lost 0 bases, J lost 6 bases, and 7 bases lay in between. The CDR3 extends over 13 amino acids. From germline, CDR1 is MNHEY and CDR2 SVGEGT.

The chain is built from TRBV19 and TRBJ2-2; 11 bases line up with TRBD2. V was pared by 2 bases and J by 4 bases, with 3 bases of the junction left unmatched. The CDR3 loop spans 16 amino acids. Germline V gene lookup returns CDR1 LNHDA and CDR2 SQIVND (reference sequence). DNA of the CDR3: TGTGCCAGTAGTATAACTAGCGGGAGTAGCACCGGGGAGCTGTTTTTT. Amino acid sequence: CASSITSGSSTGELFF.

J is TRBJ2-7 and V is TRBV6-5, with TRBD1 identical over 9 bases. The CDR3 contains 14 residues. Germline trimming cut 6 bases from V and 2 bases from J; bases unmatched to any gene: 5. Germline assignment: CDR1 MNHEY and CDR2 SVGAGI. CDR3 protein: CASSRGDRAYEQYF. The CDR3 nucleotides are TGTGCCAGCAGCCGGGGGGACAGGGCCTACGAGCAGTACTTC.

In DNA, the CDR3 is TGTGCCAGCAGTTACCGGCTAGCGGTTGACAATGAGCAGTTCTTC. Its translation is CASSYRLAVDNEQFF. V usage is TRBV6-5 and J usage is TRBJ2-1; TRBD2 matches at 7 bases. Germline assignment: CDR1 MNHEY and CDR2 SVGAGI. The CDR3 extends over 15 amino acids. V dropped 2 bases and J dropped 5; count of bases not matched to a gene: 6.

J is TRBJ2-7 and V is TRBV28, with a possible D match to TRBD2 (5 bases). CDR3 size: 14 residues. The germline CDR1 and CDR2 sequences are MDHEN and SYDVKM. The germline V and J ends were trimmed by 2 bases and 3 bases, with 11 bases remaining between them. The CDR3 DNA reads TGTGCCAGCAGTTTAGTTCTAGCTGTCTACGAGCAGTACTTC. This sequence encodes CASSLVLAVYEQYF.

The chain carries TRBV7-2 and TRBJ2-5, with 8 bases lining up with TRBD2. CDR3 length: 16 amino acids. V shed 0 bases, J shed 4 bases, and the junction held 7 bases outside the gene matches. Germline CDR1 SGHTA, CDR2 FQGNSA. CDR3 DNA sequence: TGTGCCAGCAGCTTAGCTTATAATCTAGCGGGAGAGACCCAGTACTTC. Protein sequence: CASSLAYNLAGETQYF.

This rearrangement joins TRBV18 to TRBJ1-2; no reliable D call. CDR3 length equals 14 residues. Germline-derived CDR1 and CDR2 are KGHSH and LQKENI. V dropped 3 bases and J dropped 3 bases, with 11 bases sitting between them. The CDR3: CASSPRQDDYGYTF. Here the CDR3 DNA reads TGTGCCAGCTCACCGCGACAAGATGACTATGGCTACACCTTC. The full variable domain, in which reference TRBV18 and TRBJ1-2 provide the parts outside the CDR3, is NAGVMQNPRHLVRRRGQEARLRCSPMKGHSHVYWYRQLPEEGLKFMVYLQKENIIDESGMPKERFSAEFPKEGPSILRIQQVVRGDSAAYFCASSPRQDDYGYTFGSGTRLTVV.

This clone has only one observation. The chain recombines TRBV15 with TRBJ1-4; D is ambiguous. Germline CDR1 and CDR2: LNHNV and YYDKDF (reference sequence). The CDR3 extends over 14 amino acids. V was shortened by 5 bases and J by 0 bases, with 7 bases between the two germline ends. The CDR3: CATSGRATNEKLFF. For the CDR3, the DNA is TGTGCCACCAGCGGCCGGGCAACTAATGAAAAACTGTTTTTT. Full variable domain (remainder filled in from reference TRBV15 and TRBJ1-4): DAMVIQNPRYQVTQFGKPVTLSCSQTLNHNVMYWYQQKSSQAPKLLFHYYDKDFNNEADTPDNFQSRRPNTSFCFLDIRSPGLGDTAMYLCATSGRATNEKLFFGSGTQLSVL.

This clone turned up a few times. V gene TRBV6-2 or TRBV6-3 combines with J gene TRBJ2-1; possible D gene TRBD1, 5 bases. Germline CDR1 reads MNHEY; CDR2 reads SVGEGT. The ends were cut back, 1 base at V and 5 bases at J, with 9 bases in the middle. The CDR3 has 14 residues. In nucleotides, the CDR3 is TGTGCCAGCAGTTACTTGACAGCCAACAATGAGCAGTTCTTC. This codes for CASSYLTANNEQFF.

The chain recombines TRBV5-5 with TRBJ2-7; D is undetermined. The length of the CDR3 is 13 residues. CDR1 is SGHKS, CDR2 YYEKEE, per germline (reference sequence). With 1 base removed from V and 0 bases from J, the gap between germline ends came to 5 bases. DNA for the CDR3: TGTGCCAGCAGCTTGTCCATCTCCTACGAGCAGTACTTC. This gives the protein CASSLSISYEQYF. The full variable domain, with the rest looked up from reference TRBV5-5 and TRBJ2-7, is DAGVTQSPTHLIKTRGQQVTLRCSPISGHKSVSWYQQVLGQGPQFIFQYYEKEERGRGNFPDRFSARQFPNYSSELNVNALLLGDSALYLCASSLSISYEQYFGPGTRLTVT.

The chain has TRBV5-1 and TRBJ1-2; D is possibly TRBD1 (6 bases). The V and J ends lost 0 bases and 7 bases respectively, with 10 bases between them. Germline V gene lookup returns CDR1 SGHRS and CDR2 YFSETQ. The CDR3 sequence is 13 residues long. Here the CDR3 DNA reads TGCGCCAGCAGCTTGGGGGGGCAGTCTGGCTACACCTTC. It translates to CASSLGGQSGYTF.

J is TRBJ2-7 and V is TRBV6-6; 9 nucleotides agree with TRBD2. The trim removed 6 bases at V and 4 bases at J, leaving 13 bases unmatched. The CDR3 covers 16 residues. Germline-derived CDR1 and CDR2 are MNHNY and SVGAGI (reference sequence). The CDR3 nucleotides read TGTGCCAGCAGCATTATACCTAGCGGGATTGGGTACGAGCAGTACTTC. Encoded protein: CASSIIPSGIGYEQYF.

The V gene is TRBV4-3, the J gene TRBJ2-7; perhaps TRBD2 as D (5 bases). CDR1 and CDR2 from the germline V gene are LGHNA and YSLEER. The germline V and J ends were trimmed by 1 base and 6 bases, with 13 bases remaining between them. The CDR3 covers 14 residues. This CDR3 is CASSQGGPATEQYF. CDR3 nucleotide sequence: TGCGCCAGCAGCCAAGGCGGGCCCGCTACCGAGCAGTACTTC.

V and J are TRBV5-1 and TRBJ2-3; 8 bases line up with TRBD2. J gave up 4 bases and V 0 bases, and 7 bases lay outside the gene matches. CDR1 and CDR2 from the germline V gene are SGHRS and YFSETQ. CDR3 length: 16 amino acids. CDR3 residues: CASSLVVLAGADTQYF. In DNA, the CDR3 is TGCGCCAGCAGCTTGGTGGTGCTAGCGGGCGCAGATACGCAGTATTTT. Combining the CDR3 with reference TRBV5-1 and TRBJ2-3 gives the whole variable domain KAGVTQTPRYLIKTRGQQVTLSCSPISGHRSVSWYQQTPGQGLQFLFEYFSETQRNKGNFPGRFSGRQFSNSRSEMNVSTLELGDSALYLCASSLVVLAGADTQYFGPGTRLTVL.

The rearrangement joins TRBV24-1 to TRBJ2-7; no reliable D call. Germline V CDR1 and CDR2: KGHDR, SFDVKD. The ends were cut back, 5 bases at V and 2 bases at J, with 9 bases in the middle. CDR3 size: 13 residues. CDR3 sequence reads: CATSAIGAYEQYF. CDR3 bases: TGTGCCACCAGTGCTATCGGTGCCTACGAGCAGTACTTC.